This T cell receptor (beta chain) derives from a study of blood T cell repertoires in COVID-19. Study-level background: T cells, B-cell-depleted T cells, or PBMCs supplied cDNA or gDNA.

Original analysis: Nucleated cell counts were estimated from reference gene primer amplification. Some clones are missing from TCRdb's copy, which holds only in-frame ones; the method was immunoSEQ multiplex PCR. From that table come the V and J calls and clone size; the DNA was used to work out D and trimming. The sample has about 370,000 clones; around 89% are singletons. The cohort comprised adults aged 18 to 89 years residing in about 25 US areas. Two consecutive negative NP/OP PCR tests, clearance, or resolved symptoms defined Cohort 3 recovery. The CDR3 runs to 16 residues. Per germline, CDR1 SGHAT and CDR2 FQDESV (reference sequence). V shed 4 bases and J 2 bases; nucleotides not matched to a gene: 10.

The J gene is TRBJ2-5, the V gene TRBV11-1, with TRBD1 matching over 7 bases. The sequence was collected from a man aged 18 to 30 who had recovered from COVID-19. Sequences were obtained from PBMCs or T cells enriched from blood (not recorded which). CDR3: CASSSLTGVSQETQYF. CDR3 DNA: TGTGCCAGCAGCTCCTTAACAGGGGTTTCACAAGAGACCCAGTACTTC.